The clone carrying this TCR beta chain was seen a few times. The sample belongs to a study of blood T cell repertoires in COVID-19. Study background: Samples representing acute and convalescent COVID-19 were sourced from the United States, Italy and Spain.

Germline V CDR1 and CDR2: SGHNT, YYREEE (reference sequence). The V gene end was trimmed by 0 bases and the J gene end by 4 bases; junction bases not matched to a gene: 0. The CDR3 contains 13 residues. Authors' data handling: Nucleated cell number was recorded as an estimate derived from reference gene primer amplification. Using immunoSEQ multiplex PCR, the repertoire was profiled, and TCRdb retains in-frame clones only, with some absent. D and trimming come from the DNA, and the V and J calls and clone size come from that table. Altogether 300,000 or so clones are present, approximately 90% being singletons, with the ten largest covering over 2%.

This sequence was found in a woman under 40 with COVID-19, enrolled during active disease. V usage is TRBV5-4 and J usage is TRBJ1-2; TRBD1 agrees at 7 bases. The sequencing sample was made of peripheral blood. The CDR3 sequence: CASSLGTGYGYTF. CDR3 DNA sequence: TGTGCCAGCAGCTTGGGGACAGGCTATGGCTACACCTTC. The full variable domain, completed using reference TRBV5-4 and TRBJ1-2, is ETGVTQSPTHLIKTRGQQVTLRCSSQSGHNTVSWYQQALGQGPQFIFQYYREEENGRGNFPPRFSGLQFPNYSSELNVNALELDDSALYLCASSLGTGYGYTFGSGTRLTVV.